This is a list of T cell receptor beta chains from one sample in a study of CD8+ T cells in alopecia areata. Clones were sequenced by immunoSEQ multiplex PCR, and TCRdb holds only the in-frame ones, with some missing. The repertoire holds around 70,000 clones, with approximately 28% as singletons. The specimen was CD8+ T cells sorted from blood, collected at week 4, from a patient treated with tofacitinib. The receptors were gathered from a human donor with alopecia areata. Each CDR3 is given with its conserved first and last residue. Each record gives: V gene, J gene, D gene, clone size, CDR3 protein, CDR3 DNA. The D gene is left open where the match is weak. Not all rows give a size; the values are once, few, many and, for expanded clones, a class.

TRBV4-2	TRBJ1-1	.	.	CASSQAPGGRNTEAFF	TGTGCCAGCAGCCAAGCCCCTGGGGGGAGGAACACTGAAGCTTTCTTT
TRBV29-1	TRBJ2-2	TRBD1	.	CSVAGTGSTGELFF	TGCAGCGTTGCCGGGACAGGGAGCACCGGGGAGCTGTTTTTT
TRBV5-1	TRBJ1-5	TRBD1	.	CASSLVGQGSLNQPQHF	TGCGCCAGCAGCTTGGTCGGACAGGGGTCCCTAAATCAGCCCCAGCATTTT
TRBV29-1	TRBJ2-5	.	.	CSVEDESYALETQYF	TGCAGCGTTGAGGACGAAAGTTATGCCCTGGAGACCCAGTACTTC
TRBV9	TRBJ1-1	.	few	CASSVGGLGEAFF	TGTGCCAGCAGCGTGGGGGGGCTCGGTGAAGCTTTCTTT
TRBV7-9	TRBJ2-5	.	few	CASSLVGGPQETQYF	TGTGCCAGCAGCTTAGTAGGGGGACCACAAGAGACCCAGTACTTC
TRBV18	TRBJ2-7	TRBD1	.	CASSPTGVEQYF	TGTGCCAGCTCCCCAACAGGGGTCGAGCAGTACTTC
TRBV18	TRBJ1-1	.	few	CASSLGTEAFF	TGTGCCAGCTCCCTAGGCACTGAAGCTTTCTTT
TRBV11-2	TRBJ2-1	TRBD2	.	CASSLEGPASGVGGEQFF	TGTGCCAGCAGCTTAGAAGGCCCAGCGAGCGGGGTAGGTGGTGAGCAGTTCTTC
TRBV29-1	TRBJ1-1	.	few	CSVDGGSEAFF	TGCAGCGTTGACGGGGGGTCTGAAGCTTTCTTT
TRBV29-1	TRBJ2-5	.	few	CSVEREWGAGAGETQYF	TGCAGCGTTGAAAGGGAATGGGGTGCAGGGGCCGGGGAGACCCAGTACTTC
TRBV4-1	TRBJ2-7	.	.	CASSQDRGNEQYF	TGCGCCAGCAGCCAAGATAGGGGGAACGAGCAGTACTTC
TRBV11-2	TRBJ2-1	.	.	CASSQELINEQFF	TGTGCCAGCAGCCAAGAACTCATCAATGAGCAGTTCTTC
TRBV5-1	TRBJ2-7	TRBD2	.	CASSLAGGAYEQYF	TGCGCCAGCAGCTTGGCGGGAGGGGCCTACGAGCAGTACTTC
TRBV28	TRBJ2-5	.	.	CASSLETSREETQYF	TGTGCCAGCAGTTTAGAAACTAGCCGAGAAGAGACCCAGTACTTC
TRBV29-1	TRBJ2-1	.	.	CSVEQNNEQFF	TGCAGCGTTGAGCAGAACAATGAGCAGTTCTTC
TRBV27	TRBJ1-5	.	few	CASSFGGDQPQHF	TGTGCCAGCAGTTTTGGCGGGGATCAGCCCCAGCATTTT
TRBV29-1	TRBJ2-5	TRBD2	.	CSVFLRTSGSQSETQYF	TGCAGCGTTTTTTTAAGGACTAGCGGGAGTCAGAGTGAGACCCAGTACTTC
TRBV4-1	TRBJ1-2	.	.	CASSPDSYGYTF	TGCGCCAGCAGCCCGGACAGCTATGGCTACACCTTC
TRBV4-1	TRBJ2-6	.	few	CASSQEAASSGANVLTF	TGCGCCAGCAGCCAAGAAGCAGCGAGCTCTGGGGCCAACGTCCTGACTTTC
TRBV7-6	TRBJ2-1	.	medium-sized	CASSSMSEQFF	TGTGCCAGCAGCTCAATGAGTGAGCAGTTCTTC
TRBV28	TRBJ1-2	.	.	CASSLRVRGDYGYTF	TGTGCCAGCAGTTTAAGGGTCAGGGGAGACTATGGCTACACCTTC
TRBV30	TRBJ2-1	.	.	CAWSVGAGLGVEEQFF	TGTGCCTGGAGTGTCGGGGCGGGACTGGGGGTTGAGGAGCAGTTCTTC
TRBV29-1	TRBJ2-7	TRBD2	.	CSVYGTSLEQYF	TGCAGCGTTTACGGGACTAGCCTCGAGCAGTACTTC
TRBV27	TRBJ1-4	.	.	CASSSTLTNEKLFF	TGTGCCAGCAGTTCGACACTTACTAATGAAAAACTGTTTTTT
TRBV5-4	TRBJ1-2	TRBD1	.	CASTPQGGGYTF	TGTGCCAGCACACCCCAGGGGGGAGGCTACACCTTC
TRBV30	TRBJ1-1	.	.	CAWSVTGRNTEAFF	TGTGCCTGGAGTGTTACAGGCAGGAACACTGAAGCTTTCTTT
TRBV27	TRBJ2-1	.	.	CASSELAKASYNEQFF	TGTGCCAGCAGTGAGTTGGCGAAGGCCTCCTACAATGAGCAGTTCTTC
TRBV29-1	TRBJ2-7	.	.	CSVHDNSYEQYF	TGCAGCGTCCATGACAACTCCTACGAGCAGTACTTC
TRBV11-2	TRBJ2-4	.	.	CASSLVAALGIQYF	TGTGCCAGCAGCTTAGTGGCCGCTCTCGGCATTCAGTACTTC
TRBV6-9	TRBJ2-2	TRBD1	few	CASSYWTGGNTGELFF	TGTGCCAGCAGTTATTGGACAGGGGGGAACACCGGGGAGCTGTTTTTT
TRBV29-1	TRBJ2-4	TRBD2	.	CSVVAGVSKNIQYF	TGCAGCGTTGTAGCGGGAGTCTCCAAAAACATTCAGTACTTC
TRBV9	TRBJ2-5	.	.	CASSPDGGGGETQYF	TGCGCCAGCAGCCCCGACGGTGGGGGCGGAGAGACCCAGTACTTC
TRBV27	TRBJ1-5	.	few	CASSWGGSGQPQHF	TGTGCCAGCAGTTGGGGCGGCTCCGGTCAGCCCCAGCATTTT
TRBV25-1	TRBJ2-1	.	.	CASSYSSSYNEQFF	TGTGCCAGCAGTTACTCGAGCTCCTACAATGAGCAGTTCTTC
TRBV9	TRBJ2-4	TRBD1	few	CASSGRQGNIQYF	TGTGCCAGCAGCGGGCGACAGGGGAACATTCAGTACTTC
TRBV4-1	TRBJ1-1	TRBD1	.	CASSFETGGKTEAFF	TGCGCCAGCAGCTTCGAGACAGGGGGGAAGACTGAAGCTTTCTTT
TRBV5-6	TRBJ2-3	.	.	CASSLVRSTDTQYF	TGTGCCAGCAGCTTGGTAAGATCCACAGATACGCAGTATTTT
TRBV5-1	TRBJ2-7	.	.	CASSYARSYEQYF	TGCGCCAGCAGCTATGCTCGCTCCTACGAGCAGTACTTC
TRBV13	TRBJ2-1	.	.	CASSLRGNEQFF	TGTGCCAGCAGTCTCAGGGGAAATGAGCAGTTCTTC
TRBV4-1	TRBJ2-5	TRBD2	.	CASSQAAGGPVETQYF	TGCGCCAGCAGCCAAGCGGCGGGAGGGCCAGTAGAGACCCAGTACTTC
TRBV5-5	TRBJ1-3	.	few	CASSSPGGAGNTIYF	TGTGCCAGCAGCTCCCCCGGGGGTGCCGGAAACACCATATATTTT
TRBV5-1	TRBJ2-1	TRBD2	once	CASSLAAGLAGEQFF	TGCGCCAGCAGCTTGGCCGCGGGACTAGCGGGAGAGCAGTTCTTC
TRBV29-1	TRBJ1-2	TRBD1	.	CSAPGPTGDAIYTF	TGCAGCGCTCCAGGGCCTACAGGGGACGCTATCTACACCTTC